The 18 T cell receptor beta chains below were found in one sample sequenced in a study of ipilimumab plus nivolumab after autologous stem cell transplantation. Clones were read by immunoSEQ multiplex PCR, and TCRdb kept only the in-frame ones, dropping some. The table includes 15,000 to 20,000 clones, more than 65% detected once. This specimen consisted of PBMCs, obtained in a trial of ipilimumab plus nivolumab as post-transplant consolidation. All receptors derive from a male donor with diffuse large B-cell lymphoma.

The chain employs TRBV7-8 and TRBJ2-1, with 10 nucleotides matching TRBD1. Germline CDR1 and CDR2: SGHVS and FQNEAQ. This CDR3 spans 18 amino acids. Unmatched junction bases numbered 8, after V lost 1 base and J lost 2 bases. In DNA, the CDR3 is TGTGCCAGCAGCTTAGGCTTAGGGGGACAGGGGCCCTACAATGAGCAGTTCTTC. Translation gives CASSLGLGGQGPYNEQFF.

The V gene is TRBV7-2, the J gene TRBJ2-3, with D maybe TRBD2 (5 bases). The length of the CDR3 is 11 residues. Germline V gene sequence: CDR1 SGHTA, CDR2 FQGNSA. V was cut by 2 bases and J by 11 bases, with 8 bases left in between. As DNA, the CDR3 is TGTGCCAGCAGCTTATCCGGGGTGCAGTATTTT. It is translated as CASSLSGVQYF.

CDR3 region: CASSLTGIDYGYTF. CDR3 coding DNA: TGCGCCAGCAGCTTGACAGGTATCGACTATGGCTACACCTTC. The genes are TRBV5-1 and TRBJ1-2, with D maybe TRBD1 (5 bases). Germline V lookup: CDR1 SGHRS, CDR2 YFSETQ. This CDR3 comprises 14 residues. The V gene lost 1 base and the J gene lost 3 bases, with 10 bases spanning the gap.

J is TRBJ2-3 and V is TRBV7-3; 7 bases are a match to TRBD1. Germline CDR1 reads SGHTA; CDR2 reads FQGTGA. Trimming at V came to 5 bases and at J to 0 bases, leaving 5 bases not matched to a gene. This CDR3 region has 15 residues. The CDR3, as DNA: TGTGCCAGCAGCCCTTACAGGGGCAGCACAGATACGCAGTATTTT. This encodes CASSPYRGSTDTQYF. The full variable domain, in which reference TRBV7-3 and TRBJ2-3 provide the parts outside the CDR3, is GAGVSQTPSNKVTEKGKYVELRCDPISGHTALYWYRQSLGQGPEFLIYFQGTGAADDSGLPNDRFFAVRPEGSVSTLKIQRTERGDSAVYLCASSPYRGSTDTQYFGPGTRLTVL.

The chain joins TRBV21-1 to TRBJ2-6; the tabulated D call, TRBD2, remains unverified against the DNA. TRBV21-1 is a pseudogene. This CDR3 spans 18 amino acids. CDR3 residues: CASRPCRDLTSGANVLTF. CDR3 in DNA: TGTGCCAGCCGGCCCTGCCGGGACTTAACTTCTGGGGCCAACGTCCTGACTTTC.

The J gene is TRBJ1-3, the V gene TRBV29-1; no definite D call. Germline-derived CDR1 and CDR2 are SQVTM and ANQGSEA. V shed 5 bases and J shed 0 bases, with 5 bases lying between them. This CDR3 is built from 12 residues. Here the CDR3 reads CSVTDSGNTIYF. The CDR3 DNA sequence: TGCAGCGTTACAGACTCTGGAAACACCATATATTTT.

Only a few counts were recorded for this clone. In DNA, the CDR3 is TGTGCCAGCAGCATAAATGTTGGGGGGGCCCTATCAGATACGCAGTATTTT. It specifies CASSINVGGALSDTQYF. V gene TRBV7-3 combines with J gene TRBJ2-3; TRBD2 is a possible D gene (7 bases). The ends were cut back, 5 bases at V and 4 bases at J, with 22 bases in the middle. This CDR3 comprises 17 residues. Germline lookup yields CDR1 SGHTA and CDR2 FQGTGA.

The chain recombines TRBV5-4 with TRBJ2-1; 7 positions match TRBD2. This CDR3 has 14 amino acids. Trimming removed 3 bases from V and 9 bases from J; junction bases left unmatched: 9. CDR1 and CDR2 from the germline V gene are SGHNT and YYREEE (reference sequence). In DNA, the CDR3 is TGTGCCAGCAGCTGGGGACTACTCGGCTTTGAGCAGTTCTTC. It is translated as CASSWGLLGFEQFF.

The chain recombines TRBV27 with TRBJ1-2; 8 bases match TRBD1. Looked up from germline, CDR1 is MNHEY and CDR2 is SMNVEV (reference sequence). The CDR3 is made up of 13 amino acids. V was clipped by 6 bases and J by 3 bases; unmatched bases: 3. CDR3 DNA sequence: TGTGCCAGCAGACAGGGGGTGGACTATGGCTACACCTTC. Its protein product is CASRQGVDYGYTF.

V is TRBV5-4 and J is TRBJ1-2; D remains unclear. V lost 1 base to trimming and J lost 5 bases, with 6 bases between them. CDR3 size: 12 residues. From germline, CDR1 is SGHNT and CDR2 YYREEE (reference sequence). DNA of the CDR3: TGTGCCAGCAGCTTGAACAATTATGGCTACACCTTC. This codes for CASSLNNYGYTF.

The V and J genes are TRBV18 and TRBJ2-3, with D perhaps assigned TRBD1 or TRBD2 (6 bases each). The CDR3 runs to 17 residues. Trimming removed 0 bases from V and 0 bases from J, with 13 bases in between. The germline V gene has CDR1 KGHSH and CDR2 LQKENI. CDR3 DNA sequence: TGTGCCAGCTCACCACCAATCGGGGGCGAAAGCACAGATACGCAGTATTTT. This translates into CASSPPIGGESTDTQYF.

The J gene is TRBJ2-5, the V gene TRBV19; 11 nucleotides agree with TRBD2. Trimming cost V 3 bases and J 0 bases; bases outside gene matches: 9. There are 18 residues in the CDR3. Per the germline V gene, CDR1 is LNHDA and CDR2 is SQIVND (reference sequence). CDR3 bases: TGTGCCAGTAGTATTAGGGCTAGCGGGGGGATGTACCAAGAGACCCAGTACTTC. This sequence encodes CASSIRASGGMYQETQYF.

The chain employs TRBV2 and TRBJ2-3; the match to TRBD2 covers 10 bases. Germline V CDR1 and CDR2: SNHLY, FYNNEI. This CDR3 spans 15 amino acids. The junction had 7 bases not matched to a gene; V was cut back by 7 bases and J by 3 bases. The CDR3 loop is CASTKGLAETDTQYF. The CDR3 DNA sequence: TGTGCCAGCACCAAAGGACTAGCGGAAACAGATACGCAGTATTTT.

The chain combines TRBV5-8 with TRBJ2-1; D unclear. V was shortened by 6 bases and J by 4 bases, with 8 bases between the two germline ends. This CDR3 is 12 amino acids long. Germline V gene sequence: CDR1 SGHTS, CDR2 YDEGEE. CDR3 DNA: TGTGCCAGCAACAAGCAGTACAATGAGCAGTTCTTC. Translation gives CASNKQYNEQFF.

The genes are TRBV7-2 and TRBJ2-3; 9 bases agree with TRBD2. V was pared by 3 bases and J by 1 base, with 5 bases of the junction left unmatched. The CDR3 length is 16 residues. Germline CDR1 SGHTA, CDR2 FQGNSA. The DNA of the CDR3 is TGTGCCAGCAGCTTCCCAAGCGGGGGGCGCACAGATACGCAGTATTTT. This gives the protein CASSFPSGGRTDTQYF. The whole variable domain, remainder taken from reference TRBV7-2 and TRBJ2-3, is GAGVSQSPSNKVTEKGKDVELRCDPISGHTALYWYRQSLGQGLEFLIYFQGNSAPDKSGLPSDRFSAERTGGSVSTLTIQRTQQEDSAVYLCASSFPSGGRTDTQYFGPGTRLTVL.

This chain connects TRBV15 to TRBJ2-1; D gene uncertain. CDR1 is LNHNV, CDR2 YYDKDF, per germline (reference sequence). V lost 0 bases and J 3 bases, leaving 12 bases between the germline ends. This CDR3 has 16 residues. The CDR3 coding sequence is TGTGCCACCAGCAGAGATCTCAGCGCGGACTACAATGAGCAGTTCTTC. Encoded protein: CATSRDLSADYNEQFF.

The gene calls are TRBV21-1 and TRBJ1-1; the table's D call, TRBD1, has no DNA check behind it. TRBV21-1 is a documented pseudogene. There are 13 residues in the CDR3. The CDR3 region is CASRSQDDTEAFF. CDR3 DNA sequence: TGTGCCAGCCGATCACAGGACGACACTGAAGCTTTCTTT.

There are a few counts of this clone. The chain combines TRBV13 with TRBJ1-1, with D possibly TRBD1 on 6 matching bases. The CDR3 extends over 17 amino acids. V gave up 4 bases and J gave up 0 bases, with 18 bases separating them. CDR1 is PRHDT and CDR2 is FYEKMQ in the germline V gene (reference sequence). CDR3 nucleotides: TGTGCCAGCAGCTCCCGAACTCGCCAGGGGCTGAACACTGAAGCTTTCTTT. Translated: CASSSRTRQGLNTEAFF.